A selection of T cell receptor beta chains follows, all from one sample in a study of control samples from healthy donors and cancer patients. Libraries were prepared by immunoSEQ multiplex PCR; TCRdb keeps only in-frame clonotypes and omits some of them. This sample has approximately 100,000 clones, with roughly 92% found just once. Material for sequencing was blood. The receptors here all came from a human donor in good health. The donor label of this sample is uncertain. Both conserved end residues are part of each CDR3. D genes are given only for firm matches. For some rows the clone size is stated as once, few or many, or as a class when expanded; others skip it.

size	D	J	V	CDR3	DNA
.	TRBD1	TRBJ1-2	TRBV10-3	CAISETDRSFYGYTF	TGTGCCATCAGTGAGACGGACAGGAGCTTCTATGGCTACACCTTC
.	TRBD1	TRBJ1-4	TRBV5-1	CASSFQGVANEKLFF	TGCGCCAGCAGCTTTCAGGGGGTAGCTAATGAAAAACTGTTTTTT
.	.	TRBJ2-7	TRBV7-6	CASSLTGDSSYEQYF	TGTGCCAGCAGCCTAACAGGTGACAGCTCCTACGAGCAGTACTTC
.	.	TRBJ1-6	TRBV6-2/TRBV6-3	CASSRVYNSPLHF	TGTGCCAGCAGTCGGGTTTATAATTCACCCCTCCACTTT
.	TRBD1	TRBJ1-1	TRBV6-5	CASSKRTGQNTEAFF	TGTGCCAGCAGCAAACGGACAGGCCAGAACACTGAAGCTTTCTTT
.	.	TRBJ2-2	TRBV14	CASSSYWPNGELFF	TGTGCCAGCAGCTCCTACTGGCCGAACGGGGAGCTGTTTTTT
.	.	TRBJ1-1	TRBV19	CASSMPGFGNTEAFF	TGTGCCAGTAGTATGCCGGGGTTCGGGAACACTGAAGCTTTCTTT
.	.	TRBJ1-5	TRBV7-8	CASSPHAGPNQPQHF	TGTGCCAGCAGCCCCCACGCAGGGCCCAATCAGCCCCAGCATTTT
.	.	TRBJ1-6	TRBV19	CASSIAGGEVGSPLHF	TGTGCCAGTAGTATAGCCGGGGGGGAAGTCGGTTCACCCCTCCACTTT
.	.	TRBJ1-5	TRBV2	CASRRTDQPQHF	TGTGCCAGCCGGCGGACAGATCAGCCCCAGCATTTT
.	TRBD1	TRBJ1-5	TRBV7-9	CASSGDSQRNQPQHF	TGTGCCAGCAGCGGGGACAGTCAGAGGAATCAGCCCCAGCATTTT
.	TRBD2	TRBJ2-5	TRBV5-1	CASSPLVAGLSPTQYF	TGCGCCAGCAGCCCCCTTGTAGCGGGGTTATCCCCGACCCAGTACTTC
.	.	TRBJ2-2	TRBV5-4	CASSLGLRVDTGELFF	TGTGCCAGCAGCTTGGGGCTCAGGGTAGACACCGGGGAGCTGTTTTTT
few	.	TRBJ1-5	TRBV10-3	CAIGSNNQPQHF	TGTGCCATCGGTTCCAACAATCAGCCCCAGCATTTT
.	TRBD2	TRBJ2-1	TRBV5-1	CASRYPDAGGPSGEQFF	TGCGCCAGCAGATATCCAGACGCGGGGGGGCCTTCCGGTGAGCAGTTCTTC
.	.	TRBJ1-1	TRBV5-1	CASSLGTPQGLEAFF	TGCGCCAGCAGCTTGGGGACACCGCAGGGCCTCGAAGCTTTCTTT